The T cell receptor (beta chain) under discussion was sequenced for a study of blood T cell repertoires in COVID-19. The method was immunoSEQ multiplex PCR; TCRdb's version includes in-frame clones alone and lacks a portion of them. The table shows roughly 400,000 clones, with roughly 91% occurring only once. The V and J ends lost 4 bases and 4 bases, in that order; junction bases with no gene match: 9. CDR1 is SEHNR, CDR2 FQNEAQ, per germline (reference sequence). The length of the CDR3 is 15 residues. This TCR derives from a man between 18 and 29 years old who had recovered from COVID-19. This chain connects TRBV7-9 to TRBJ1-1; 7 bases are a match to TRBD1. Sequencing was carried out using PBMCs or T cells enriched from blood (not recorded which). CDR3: CASSSRDRVSTEAFF. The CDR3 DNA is TGTGCCAGCAGCTCACGCGACAGGGTGAGCACTGAAGCTTTCTTT.